The present T cell receptor (beta chain) was sequenced within a study of prognosis after radiotherapy for stage I lung cancer. This CDR3 has 12 amino acids. Trimming stripped 7 bases from V and 4 bases from J, with 13 bases between. In germline, CDR1 is SQVTM, CDR2 ANQGSEA. Two-round multiplex PCR, the amplification method, yielded TCR beta CDR3 from genomic DNA. First-round PCR employed TRBV- and TRBJ-specific primers for each gene. Via MiXCR, TCRdb re-called the multiplex PCR reads, giving one row per CDR3 protein. The repertoire includes approximately 51,000 distinct CDR3 sequences, approximately 35% of them detected once, and about a tenth sits in the top ten.

Sequences were derived from PBMCs, sampled before or after stereotactic body radiation therapy (not recorded which). This receptor was taken from a donor aged 50 or older with non-small cell lung cancer. This rearrangement joins TRBV29-1 to TRBJ1-1, with a tentative D call TRBD1 (6 bases). The CDR3 is CSACQGSTEAFF. In DNA, the CDR3 is TGCAGCGCTTGCCAGGGGAGCACTGAAGCTTTCTTT.